These T cell receptor beta chains were read from a single sample in a study of blood T cells in healthy people across ages. One entry per CDR3 protein, called by TCRdb with MiXCR from the 5' RACE reads. The sample includes about 510,000 distinct CDR3 sequences, about 25% of them seen just once. This sample was shared with a second study, whose subject was T cells of mothers and their children.

The sequencing sample was made of blood. These receptors all stem from a boy aged 2 to 10 in good health. The CDR3 runs from the conserved cysteine through the conserved F or W. The order of the fields is J gene, clone size, V gene, D gene, CDR3 DNA, CDR3 protein. The D gene is left open where the match is weak. Not all rows give a size; the values are once, few, many and, for expanded clones, a class.

TRBJ2-7 | few | TRBV12-3/TRBV12-4 | TRBD1 | TGTGCCAGCAGTGATGTTGACAGGGGGCATAGGGAGCAGTACTTC | CASSDVDRGHREQYF
TRBJ2-2 | few | TRBV5-1 | TRBD1 | TGCGCCAGCAGCCCTGACAGGGGCGGGGAGCTGTTTTTT | CASSPDRGGELFF
TRBJ2-5 | many | TRBV3-1 | - | TGTGCCAGCAGCCAAAACGGGGACCCCGCCCAAGAGACCCAGTACTTC | CASSQNGDPAQETQYF
TRBJ2-5 | many | TRBV20-1 | TRBD2 | TGCAGTGCCACGGGACTAGCGGGAGGGAGCCAAGAGACCCAGTACTTC | CSATGLAGGSQETQYF
TRBJ1-1 | - | TRBV6-5 | TRBD1 | TGTGCCAGCAGTTCCCTCCGGGGCAGGGGGCGGAACACTGAAGCTTTCTTT | CASSSLRGRGRNTEAFF
TRBJ2-4 | few | TRBV6-2/TRBV6-3 | - | TGTGCCAGCTCCCAGAACTATCTTCAGTACTTC | CASSQNYLQYF
TRBJ2-7 | - | TRBV29-1 | TRBD2 | TGCAGCGTTGTAGGGACTAGCTCTTCCTACGAGCAGTACTTC | CSVVGTSSSYEQYF
TRBJ2-5 | few | TRBV5-1 | - | TGCGCCAGCAGCTTCCAGGGTTCGGTAGAGACCCAGTACTTC | CASSFQGSVETQYF
TRBJ1-5 | - | TRBV7-6 | - | TGTGCCAGCAGAAATCAGCCCCAGCATTTT | CASRNQPQHF
TRBJ2-1 | few | TRBV29-1 | TRBD2 | TGCAGCGTGGGGACTAGTCGGTACAATGAGCAGTTCTTC | CSVGTSRYNEQFF
TRBJ2-7 | - | TRBV9 | TRBD2 | TGTGCCAGCAGCGTCCTAGCGGGAGGGAGATACGAGCAGTACTTC | CASSVLAGGRYEQYF
TRBJ2-1 | - | TRBV25-1 | - | TGTGCCAGCAGGGGCCCTGGGAATGAGCAGTTCTTC | CASRGPGNEQFF
TRBJ2-7 | few | TRBV11-1 | - | TGTGCCAGCAGCTTCACAGGGACGGAGTACGAGCAGTACTTC | CASSFTGTEYEQYF
TRBJ2-4 | - | TRBV6-2/TRBV6-3 | - | TGTGCCAGCAGTTCTCAACCACCCTTTCAGTACTTC | CASSSQPPFQYF
TRBJ2-4 | few | TRBV7-9 | - | TGTGCCAGCAGCTTAGGCGCTGGTGTATCAGCAGCCAAAAACATTCAGTACTTC | CASSLGAGVSAAKNIQYF
TRBJ2-5 | - | TRBV12-3/TRBV12-4 | - | TGTGCCAGCAGCATTACAGGACCAGAGACCCAGTACTTC | CASSITGPETQYF
TRBJ2-3 | few | TRBV3-1 | - | TGTGCCAGCAGCCAAGACACAGATACGCAGTATTTT | CASSQDTDTQYF
TRBJ1-2 | - | TRBV30 | - | TGTGCCTGGAGTGCCCTTCAGGGGGGCTACACCTTC | CAWSALQGGYTF
TRBJ2-1 | once | TRBV7-2 | - | TGTGCCAGCAGCTTGGAGATAGCCGATTACAATGAGCAGTTCTTC | CASSLEIADYNEQFF
TRBJ2-1 | - | TRBV3-1 | - | TGTGCCAGCAGCCAAGTCCGGGCTGGAGAGCCTAACAATGAGCAGTTCTTC | CASSQVRAGEPNNEQFF
TRBJ1-2 | - | TRBV5-1 | - | TGCGCCAGCAGCTCGGGGTACTATGGCTACACCTTC | CASSSGYYGYTF
TRBJ1-1 | - | TRBV30 | - | TGTGCCTGGAGAGGGAACACTGAAGCTTTCTTT | CAWRGNTEAFF
TRBJ2-7 | - | TRBV29-1 | TRBD2 | TGCAGCGTTGACGTGGCTAGCGGGGAGCAGTACTTC | CSVDVASGEQYF
TRBJ1-5 | - | TRBV20-1 | - | TGCAGTGCTACCCCTTACATTAGCAATCAGCCCCAGCATTTT | CSATPYISNQPQHF
TRBJ2-4 | - | TRBV12-3/TRBV12-4 | TRBD2 | TGTGCCAGCAGTTTAGTAGCGGGAGGGGGAAACATTCAGTACTTC | CASSLVAGGGNIQYF
TRBJ2-1 | few | TRBV29-1 | - | TGCAGCGGGGAAGGTTCCCTCGGGAACAACAATGAGCAGTTCTTC | CSGEGSLGNNNEQFF
TRBJ2-1 | - | TRBV7-9 | - | TGTGCCAGCAGCCCAGCCAGGGGCTCGTACGATGAGCAGTTCTTC | CASSPARGSYDEQFF
TRBJ2-3 | - | TRBV14 | - | TGTGCCAGCAGCCAGCGACAGCTTAGCACAGATACGCAGTATTTT | CASSQRQLSTDTQYF
TRBJ1-1 | - | TRBV7-8 | - | TGTGCCAGGCCCAGGGGCTCCACTGAAGCTTTCTTT | CARPRGSTEAFF
TRBJ2-3 | - | TRBV27 | - | TGTGCCAGCAGTGCCGACAGAGGGGAGGCACTGGATACGCAGTATTTT | CASSADRGEALDTQYF
TRBJ2-7 | - | TRBV7-2 | - | TGTGCCAGCAGCCCAGGACCGAAAGAGGCCTACGAGCAGTACTTC | CASSPGPKEAYEQYF
TRBJ2-7 | few | TRBV27 | TRBD1 | TGTGCCAGCAGTTTAAGCCGGACAGGGGGACGGTACGAGCAGTACTTC | CASSLSRTGGRYEQYF
TRBJ2-5 | few | TRBV12-3/TRBV12-4 | - | TGTGCCAGCAGTTTGGGGTCGCAGCAAGAGACCCAGTACTTC | CASSLGSQQETQYF
TRBJ2-4 | - | TRBV5-1 | - | TGCGCCAGCAGCTTGGTGTCGGGAGCCGCTTCGGGCATTCAGTACTTC | CASSLVSGAASGIQYF
TRBJ2-5 | few | TRBV7-9 | - | TGTGCCAGCAGCCCGAGAGCTAGCCCGGAGACCCAGTACTTC | CASSPRASPETQYF
TRBJ2-1 | - | TRBV28 | TRBD2 | TGTGCCAGCAGTTGGCTAGCGGGAGGCGATGAGCAGTTCTTC | CASSWLAGGDEQFF
TRBJ1-5 | - | TRBV19 | - | TGTGCCAGTATCAAGGGGAATAGCAATCAGCCCCAGCATTTT | CASIKGNSNQPQHF
TRBJ1-2 | few | TRBV7-9 | TRBD1 | TGTGCCATCACCCGATCGGGACAGGCGGACTATGGCTACACCTTC | CAITRSGQADYGYTF
TRBJ2-5 | - | TRBV5-5 | TRBD1 | TGTGCCAGCAGCTTGGCCCATTTAGGGACAGGGCAAGAGACCCAGTACTTC | CASSLAHLGTGQETQYF
TRBJ1-2 | - | TRBV29-1 | - | TGCAGCGTTGAAGTCTCTTCCGGCTACACCTTC | CSVEVSSGYTF
TRBJ2-2 | - | TRBV15 | - | TGTGCCACGAGAAAGGAGGGGGCCATGGAGGGGCTGTTTTTT | CATRKEGAMEGLFF
TRBJ2-7 | - | TRBV28 | TRBD2 | TGTGCCAGCAGTTTGGGGACTAGAGGGAGCTCCTACGAGCAGTACTTC | CASSLGTRGSSYEQYF